The 18 T cell receptor beta chains below were found in one sample sequenced in a study of T cells in women clearing cervical HPV infection. TCRdb's table, derived via immunoSEQ multiplex PCR, lists solely in-frame clones and lacks some. The sample holds about 33,000 clones. Input material: blood buffy coat. Every receptor here comes from a woman between 18 and 70 years old with a cervical HPV16 infection that either progressed to CIN3+ or cleared (not recorded which).

Concerning this clone itself: The CDR3 end is not reached by the read, which stops 3 residues before it; the germline J gene fills it in. The rearrangement links TRBV20-1 to TRBJ2-4, with D perhaps matching TRBD2 (6 bases). Trimming took off 1 base at V and 3 bases at J, with 22 bases between the two ends. Germline loops: CDR1 DFQATT, CDR2 SNEGSKA (reference sequence). The CDR3 extends over 18 amino acids. The CDR3 spells CSARALRGGSGVKNIQYF. The DNA read from the CDR3 is TGCAGTGCTAGAGCCTTGCGGGGCGGCTCCGGAGTCAAAAACATT.

A note on this clone: The junction does not match germline at one end; this may be a read error. The read finishes 3 residues shy of the CDR3 end, and the germline J gene is used to complete it. V usage is TRBV4-2 and J usage is TRBJ1-4, with a weak D call TRBD1 (5 bases). CDR3 size: 15 residues. Germline V lookup: CDR1 LGHNA, CDR2 YNFKEQ. CDR3 bases read: TGCGCCAGCAGCCAAGATAGGGGTGATAATGAAAAA. Its translation is CASSQDRGDNEK. The whole CDR3 is CASSQDRGDNEKLFF.

Concerning this clone: The read terminates 3 residues before the CDR3 end, so the remaining end is supplied by the germline J gene. The rearrangement uses TRBV11-2 and TRBJ2-1; D may be TRBD2 (5 bases). Trimming took off 5 bases at V and 0 bases at J, with 11 bases between the two ends. There are 15 residues in the CDR3. From germline, CDR1 is SGHAT and CDR2 FQNNGV. The CDR3 bases that were read are TGTGCCAGCAGCCCTACTAGATTCTCCTACAATGAG. It yields the protein CASSPTRFSYNE. The complete CDR3 reads CASSPTRFSYNEQFF.

As to this clone: The CDR3 goes on 3 residues after the read ends, and that part is filled in from the germline J gene. The chain uses TRBV14 and TRBJ2-3; 9 positions match TRBD2. Germline CDR1 is SGHDN and CDR2 is FVKESK. The V gene end was trimmed by 3 bases and the J gene end by 4 bases; junction bases not matched to a gene: 2. The CDR3 runs 14 residues. The CDR3 bases that were read are TGTGCCAGCAGCCATAGCGGGGGATCAGATACG. Translation: CASSHSGGSDT. The complete CDR3 protein is CASSHSGGSDTQYF.

With respect to this clone: Read coverage stops 3 residues before the CDR3 terminus; the germline J gene supplies the remainder. This chain uses TRBV6-1 with TRBJ1-2; D not resolved. The germline CDR1 and CDR2 sequences are MNHNS and SASEGT. This CDR3 has 13 residues. The V and J ends lost 2 bases and 4 bases respectively, with 8 bases between them. The sequenced CDR3 bases are TGTGCCAGCAGTGAATGGTCCAGCTATGGC. Protein sequence: CASSEWSSYG. The whole CDR3 protein reads CASSEWSSYGYTF.

Points on this clone: The read ends 3 residues early relative to the CDR3; the germline J gene fills the gap. The rearrangement joins TRBV7-2 to TRBJ2-4; TRBD2 is a possible D gene (7 bases). V lost 0 bases to trimming and J lost 3 bases, with 15 bases between them. The CDR3 has 17 residues. CDR1 and CDR2 (germline): SGHTA, FQGNSA. The CDR3 bases that were read are TGTGCCAGCAGCTTAGCCCTGGGGGGGGGCGGCAAAAACATT. The encoded protein is CASSLALGGGGKNI. The complete CDR3 reads CASSLALGGGGKNIQYF.

As for this clone: The read gets to within 3 residues of the CDR3 end, and the germline J gene fills in the rest. The chain joins TRBV7-3 to TRBJ2-3; TRBD1 matches at 10 bases. The germline V gene encodes CDR1 SGHTA and CDR2 FQGTGA. V lost 0 bases and J lost 1; bases outside the gene matches: 7. The CDR3 runs 18 residues. The part of the CDR3 DNA that was read is TGTGCCAGCAGCTTAACCCGACAGGGGGCGATAGGCACAGATACG. Protein product: CASSLTRQGAIGTDT. The entire CDR3 protein is CASSLTRQGAIGTDTQYF. Full variable domain (rest looked up from reference TRBV7-3 and TRBJ2-3): GAGVSQTPSNKVTEKGKYVELRCDPISGHTALYWYRQSLGQGPEFLIYFQGTGAADDSGLPNDRFFAVRPEGSVSTLKIQRTERGDSAVYLCASSLTRQGAIGTDTQYFGPGTRLTVL.

Measured by frequency, this clone is large. The read finishes 3 residues shy of the CDR3 end, and the germline J gene is used to complete it. The chain uses TRBV2 and TRBJ2-6; perhaps TRBD1 as D (6 bases). This CDR3 has 15 residues. CDR1 and CDR2 from the germline V gene are SNHLY and FYNNEI. V lost 5 bases to trimming and J lost 1 base, with 9 bases between them. CDR3 sequence reads: CASSLGQSGANVLTF. CDR3 DNA, as far as it was read: TGTGCCAGCAGTCTAGGACAGTCTGGGGCCAACGTC. The full variable domain, its missing parts supplied by reference TRBV2 and TRBJ2-6, is EPEVTQTPSHQVTQMGQEVILRCVPISNHLYFYWYRQILGQKVEFLVSFYNNEISEKSEIFDDQFSVERPDGSNFTLKIRSTKLEDSAMYFCASSLGQSGANVLTFGAGSRLTVL.

As regards this clone: The missing CDR3 end, 3 residues past where the read stops, is filled in from the germline J gene. The J gene is TRBJ2-2, the V gene TRBV2; TRBD1 aligns across 8 bases. Germline V gene lookup returns CDR1 SNHLY and CDR2 FYNNEI. The ends lost 6 bases at V and 7 bases at J; junction bases unmatched: 7. The CDR3 contains 14 residues. The chain's CDR3 is CASRMTGVSGELFF. The CDR3 bases that were read are TGTGCCAGCAGAATGACAGGGGTGAGCGGGGAG.

As for this clone: The sequence runs out 3 residues before the end of the CDR3; the remainder is reconstructed from the germline J gene. The V gene is TRBV9, the J gene TRBJ2-2, with 7 bases fitting TRBD1. V shed 0 bases and J 4 bases; nucleotides not matched to a gene: 6. CDR3 length: 16 residues. CDR1 and CDR2 from the germline V gene are SGDLS and YYNGEE. The CDR3 bases that were read are TGTGCCAGCAGCGTAGTCCTAGCAGGGGGCACCGGGGAG. It is translated as CASSVVLAGGTGE. The whole CDR3 sequence reads CASSVVLAGGTGELFF. Full variable domain (outside the CDR3, taken from reference TRBV9 and TRBJ2-2): DSGVTQTPKHLITATGQRVTLRCSPRSGDLSVYWYQQSLDQGLQFLIQYYNGEERAKGNILERFSAQQFPDLHSELNLSSLELGDSALYFCASSVVLAGGTGELFFGEGSRLTVL.

To note about this clone: The read falls 3 residues short of the CDR3 end, and the missing part is taken from the germline J gene. The chain carries TRBV20-1 and TRBJ2-7; 9 bases agree with TRBD1. There are 14 residues in the CDR3. Losses at the gene ends were 4 bases for V and 1 base for J; bases not matched to a gene: 5. The V gene's germline CDR1 is DFQATT and CDR2 SNEGSKA (reference sequence). The CDR3 loop is CSATQGQGSYEQYF. CDR3 bases read: TGCAGTGCTACCCAAGGACAGGGGTCCTACGAG.

Details on this clone: The CDR3 end falls 3 residues outside the read, so it is completed with the germline J gene. The genes are TRBV20-1 and TRBJ2-7, with TRBD1 matching 8 bases. The CDR3 consists of 11 residues. The germline CDR1 and CDR2 sequences are DFQATT and SNEGSKA (reference sequence). The V gene end was trimmed by 5 bases and the J gene end by 3 bases; junction bases not matched to a gene: 0. CDR3 DNA (partial): TGCAGTGCTGGGACAGGCTACGAG. Translating gives CSAGTGYE. From start to end, the CDR3 is CSAGTGYEQYF.

The CDR3 sequence is CASSIDDRGLLADNDYTF. Incomplete CDR3 DNA: TGTGCCAGTAGTATAGACGACAGGGGGCTACTAGCCGACAATGAC. This chain links TRBV19 with TRBJ1-2, with 10 bases fitting TRBD1. Read coverage stops 3 residues before the CDR3 terminus; the germline J gene supplies the remainder. CDR3 size: 18 residues. Germline loops: CDR1 LNHDA, CDR2 SQIVND (reference sequence).

Notes on this clone: The read halts 3 residues ahead of the CDR3 end, with the missing end drawn from the germline J gene. The chain has TRBV7-9 and TRBJ2-7; 10 bases match TRBD2. The length of the CDR3 is 15 residues. V trimming: 5 bases; J trimming: 0 bases; junction bases outside the gene matches: 4. Germline V CDR1 and CDR2: SEHNR, FQNEAQ (reference sequence). CDR3 sequence reads: CASSQLAGSSYEQYF. CDR3 DNA (partial): TGTGCCAGCAGCCAACTAGCGGGGAGCTCCTACGAG. The full variable domain, completed using reference TRBV7-9 and TRBJ2-7, is DTGVSQNPRHKITKRGQNVTFRCDPISEHNRLYWYRQTLGQGPEFLTYFQNEAQLEKSRLLSDRFSAERPKGSFSTLEIQRTEQGDSAMYLCASSQLAGSSYEQYFGPGTRLTVT.

For this clone: The read terminates 3 residues ahead of where the CDR3 ends, so the germline J gene completes it. The chain links TRBV7-2 to TRBJ1-2, with D possibly TRBD1 on 5 matching bases. The CDR3 loop spans 15 amino acids. Trimming pared 4 bases from V and 4 bases from J, leaving 16 bases between. CDR1 is SGHTA, CDR2 FQGNSA, per germline. The part of the CDR3 DNA that was read is TGTGCCAGCAGCTCCAGGGCGGGGGTGAGCTATGGC. Translated: CASSSRAGVSYG. The whole CDR3 sequence is CASSSRAGVSYGYTF.

Concerning this clone: The read terminates 3 residues ahead of where the CDR3 ends, so the germline J gene completes it. The chain links TRBV12-3 or TRBV12-4 to TRBJ2-1; no clear D. The CDR3 has 11 amino acids. V was trimmed by 5 bases and J by 7 bases, leaving 6 bases between them. CDR3 residues: CASSVKNEQFF. The sequenced part of the CDR3 DNA is TGTGCCAGCAGTGTAAAAAATGAG.

About this clone itself: The read ends 3 residues shy of where the CDR3 ends; the end is completed using the germline J gene. The chain has TRBV5-1 and TRBJ2-7; TRBD2 agrees at 7 bases. Germline CDR1 SGHRS, CDR2 YFSETQ. Germline trimming cut 3 bases from V and 3 bases from J; bases unmatched to any gene: 9. The CDR3 contains 15 residues. The chain's CDR3 is CASSWDGTTVYEQYF. Partial CDR3 DNA: TGCGCCAGCAGCTGGGACGGGACTACAGTCTACGAG.

About this clone: Coverage ceases 3 residues before the CDR3 finishes, and the germline J gene fills in the end. V is TRBV7-2 and J is TRBJ1-2, with unresolved D. The CDR3 totals 15 residues. Germline V CDR1 and CDR2: SGHTA, FQGNSA. The covered CDR3 bases are TGTGCCAGCAGCTTAAGGGTAGCGGGAGTAGACGAC. Its protein product is CASSLRVAGVDD. The CDR3 as a whole reads CASSLRVAGVDDYTF.